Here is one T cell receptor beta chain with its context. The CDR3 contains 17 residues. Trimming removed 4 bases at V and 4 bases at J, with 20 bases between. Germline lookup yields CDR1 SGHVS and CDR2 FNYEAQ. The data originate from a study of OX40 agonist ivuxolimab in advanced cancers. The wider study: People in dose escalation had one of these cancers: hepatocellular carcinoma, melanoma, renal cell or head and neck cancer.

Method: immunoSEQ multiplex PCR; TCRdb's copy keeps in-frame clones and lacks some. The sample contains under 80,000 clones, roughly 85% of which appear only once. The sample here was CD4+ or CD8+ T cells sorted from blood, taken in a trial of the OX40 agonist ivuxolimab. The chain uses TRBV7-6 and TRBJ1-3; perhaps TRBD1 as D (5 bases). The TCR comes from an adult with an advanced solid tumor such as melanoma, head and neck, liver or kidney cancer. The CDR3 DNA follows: TGTGCCAGCAGCTCCTTACCGGGGCCTCTGTACGGAAACACCATATATTTT. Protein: CASSSLPGPLYGNTIYF.